The clone carrying this T cell receptor (beta chain) was observed a few times. Its target is unknown. CDR1 and CDR2 (germline): MGHRA, YSYEKL. The CDR3 consists of 16 residues. V was cut by 3 bases and J by 8 bases, with 20 bases left in between. The sample belongs to a study of T cell repertoires in cytomegalovirus infection. Study background: HLA-B-restricted CMV epitopes that are well studied were used alongside recently identified HLA-C-restricted ones. Through public TCR beta signatures, both CMV infection and matching HLA type were indicated. General study findings and limits: In two of eight donors, the top clonotype was HLA-C-restricted CMV-specific. Of the TCR beta families, the public ones yielded a cumulative frequency that identified carriers of CMV plus the relevant HLA.

Each CDR3 protein gets one entry after TCRdb re-called the reads with MiXCR. The table shows 200,000 or so distinct CDR3 sequences, with less than 50% occurring only once. J is TRBJ2-1 and V is TRBV4-1; TRBD1 or TRBD2 may be the D gene (5 bases each). The source material was CD8+ T cells from cultured PBMCs, sampled from culture after CMV antigen stimulation. This clonotype originated in a human donor in good health (CMV status not recorded). Some clones in this sample may be carry-over from other donors' samples. CDR3 residues: CASSQTGGANSDEQFF. Here the CDR3 DNA reads TGCGCCAGCAGCCAGACTGGGGGAGCCAACAGCGATGAGCAGTTCTTC.